These 9 T cell receptor beta chains share one sample of origin, sequenced in a study of vaccination effects on CD4 cells after COVID-19. No cognate antigen is known for these TCRs. Clones were read by immunoSEQ multiplex PCR, and TCRdb kept only the in-frame ones, dropping some. This table has some 30,000 clones, roughly four fifths appearing once. ViraFEST used viral peptide pools to expand antigen-specific CD4+ T cells before sequencing. When ten to eleven days of culture had elapsed, CD4+ T cells were isolated. Each person got two doses of an mRNA SARS-CoV-2 vaccine, BNT162b2 or mRNA-1273. Sequenced here: CD4+ T cells from PBMCs cultured with HCoV-229E spike peptides, sampled after COVID-19 vaccination. The receptors here all came from a human donor who received a COVID-19 vaccine.

V is TRBV5-1 and J is TRBJ1-2; no firm D call. Germline V gene sequence: CDR1 SGHRS, CDR2 YFSETQ. This CDR3 is built from 14 residues. The V end lost 0 bases, the J end lost 4 bases, and 10 bases lay between the germline ends. The CDR3 bases are TGCGCCAGCAGCTTGGTGTCCAGCCTCTATGGCTACACCTTC. Residues: CASSLVSSLYGYTF.

The CDR3 nucleotides are TGTGCCAGCAGCGTAGGGACAGGGAGCATTGACAATGAGCAGTTCTTC. This sequence encodes CASSVGTGSIDNEQFF. The V call is TRBV7-7, the J call TRBJ2-1, with 9 nucleotides matching TRBD1. V was clipped by 5 bases and J by 5 bases; unmatched bases: 10. CDR3 length: 16 amino acids. The germline CDR1 and CDR2 sequences are SSHAT and FNYEAQ (reference sequence).

The chain is built from TRBV20-1 and TRBJ1-2; D is ambiguous. The CDR3 has 16 residues. Trimming cost V 3 bases and J 2 bases, with 19 bases left between them. Germline CDR1 DFQATT, CDR2 SNEGSKA (reference sequence). CDR3 amino acids: CSASLPFTGRNYGYTF. The CDR3 DNA follows: TGCAGTGCTAGTCTCCCCTTTACGGGGAGGAACTATGGCTACACCTTC.

This sequence joins TRBV18 and TRBJ1-6, with D unresolved. The germline V gene has CDR1 KGHSH and CDR2 LQKENI. Trimming took 1 base from V and 5 from J, leaving 15 bases between them. The CDR3 contains 17 residues. The CDR3 reads CASSPLSPGGNNSPLHF. The CDR3 DNA reads TGTGCCAGCTCACCACTAAGTCCGGGAGGAAATAATTCACCCCTCCACTTT.

J is TRBJ2-3 and V is TRBV5-1; 7 bases map to TRBD1. V dropped 0 bases and J dropped 0; count of bases not matched to a gene: 7. Germline values: CDR1 SGHRS, CDR2 YFSETQ. The CDR3 is made up of 17 amino acids. DNA for the CDR3: TGCGCCAGCAGCTTGGACAGGGGTCCCGCTAGCACAGATACGCAGTATTTT. It encodes CASSLDRGPASTDTQYF.

The gene calls are TRBV6-4 and TRBJ2-2, with TRBD1 matching over 7 bases. Trimming at V came to 4 bases and at J to 6 bases, leaving 5 bases not matched to a gene. The germline gives CDR1 MRHNA, CDR2 SNTAGT. This CDR3 is 14 amino acids long. The CDR3 protein is CASSGQGGAGELFF. For the CDR3, the DNA is TGTGCCAGCAGTGGACAGGGCGGTGCCGGGGAGCTGTTTTTT.

This clone was seen only a few times. J is TRBJ2-7 and V is TRBV6-2 or TRBV6-3; D is unresolved. V was clipped by 0 bases and J by 0 bases, with 15 bases between them. Germline V gives CDR1 MNHEY, CDR2 SVGEGT. The CDR3 spans 17 residues. The CDR3 reads CASSYSYLGGSSYEQYF. In DNA form, the CDR3 reads TGTGCCAGCAGTTACTCGTATCTGGGCGGAAGCTCCTACGAGCAGTACTTC.

V and J are TRBV10-3 and TRBJ1-1; maybe TRBD1 (6 bases). Deletions cut 8 bases from V and 0 bases from J, with 13 bases between. The germline gives CDR1 ENHRY, CDR2 SYGVKD. CDR3 length: 14 residues. DNA for the CDR3: TGTGCCATCCAGAAGGGGGAACTGAACACTGAAGCTTTCTTT. This encodes CAIQKGELNTEAFF.

V usage is TRBV10-3 and J usage is TRBJ2-3, with 7 positions matching TRBD2. The V and J ends lost 3 bases and 0 bases, in that order; junction bases with no gene match: 9. CDR1 is ENHRY and CDR2 is SYGVKD in the germline V gene. The CDR3 is made up of 17 amino acids. In DNA form, the CDR3 reads TGTGCCATCAGTGATCCGGGGGGAGGAATCAGCACAGATACGCAGTATTTT. Translation: CAISDPGGGISTDTQYF.